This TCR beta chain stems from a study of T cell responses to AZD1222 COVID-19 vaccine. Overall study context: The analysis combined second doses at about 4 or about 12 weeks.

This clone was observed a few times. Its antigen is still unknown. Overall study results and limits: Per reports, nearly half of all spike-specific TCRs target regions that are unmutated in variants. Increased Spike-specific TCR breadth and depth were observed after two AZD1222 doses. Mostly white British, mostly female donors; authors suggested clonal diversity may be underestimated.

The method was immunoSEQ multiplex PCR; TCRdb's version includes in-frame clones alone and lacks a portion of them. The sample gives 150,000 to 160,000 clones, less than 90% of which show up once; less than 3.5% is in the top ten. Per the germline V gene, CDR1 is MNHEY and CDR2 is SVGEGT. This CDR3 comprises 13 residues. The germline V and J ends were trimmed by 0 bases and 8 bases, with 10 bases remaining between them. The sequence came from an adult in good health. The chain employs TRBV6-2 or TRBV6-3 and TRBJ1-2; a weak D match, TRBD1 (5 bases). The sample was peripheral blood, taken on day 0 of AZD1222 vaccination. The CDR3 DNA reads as TGTGCCAGCAGTTACTCGGCAGGGCAAGGCTACACCTTC. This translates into CASSYSAGQGYTF.